This T cell receptor (beta chain) comes out of a study of blood T cell repertoires in COVID-19 (dated by TCRdb to about 2020). In terms of the full investigation: Collaborator samples came from the United States, Italy and Spain and covered acute and convalescent phases of COVID-19. The material from the prospective study consisted of cDNA or gDNA derived from T cells, B-cell-depleted T cells, or PBMCs. HLA class I and class II types, where available, came from metadata supplied by the sample provider rather than from assay-based typing. A freely available public database, intended as a resource for researchers studying the immune response to SARS-CoV-2, is where the repertoires were released. A de-identified subject ID, COVID-19 status, age in years and sex were almost always included in the sample metadata. Samples were obtained from the ongoing ImmuneRACE study (first 160 participants) and from some 1,300 subjects provided by 6 global collaborators. Subjects who had been exposed to COVID-19, were actively infected with it, or had recovered from it provided the deeply sampled blood TCRbeta repertoires that made up the dataset. The paper's findings and limits, for the study overall: The amount of clinical and demographic metadata varied by source and participant and was provided uncurated.

TCRbeta CDR3 regions were amplified from genomic DNA using the immunoSEQ Assay, a bias-controlled multiplex PCR. In the source study's methods: The number of nucleated cells in each sample was estimated by amplification of reference gene primers within the assay. Sequence reads were collapsed and filtered to measure the absolute abundance of every unique TCRbeta CDR3 rearrangement. For each sample, productive Simpson clonality was calculated as the square root of Simpson's diversity index across productive rearrangements. In TCRdb, the immuneACCESS table is reduced to in-frame sequences with V and J assigned. These tables do not hold every clone; where another copy was compared, an unresolved V gene accounts for under half, and the others remain unexplained. D and trimming were read from the DNA, whereas the V and J calls and clone size are those reported in that table. This sample lists about 130,000 clones; roughly 77% were detected once. The ten largest clonotypes hold just under 5% of the sample.

The germline V gene (reference sequence) sets CDR1 to DFQATT and CDR2 to SNEGSKA. The CDR3 contains 14 residues, cysteine and phenylalanine counted. Only the CDR3 portion is preserved as DNA: 42 bases, with reading frame beginning at the first base. V is pruned by 3 bases and J by 6 bases, leaving 9 bases of the junction without a gene match. One collaborating source in Seattle enrolled patients during active infection and followed them longitudinally through the course of disease. Collaborating institutions collected whole blood in K2EDTA tubes following their own protocols. For TCRbeta analysis, collaborator samples were shipped as frozen whole blood, as isolated PBMCs, or as DNA extracted from either sample type. As for this clone: Its antigen specificity is not known. No much larger clone exists at a distance of one base, and base qualities are not known.

The sample consisted of peripheral blood. Recombination linked TRBV20-1 to TRBJ2-7; 9 of the junction bases match TRBD2. This sequence was found in a woman in her sixties or seventies with COVID-19, enrolled during active disease. The CDR3 protein is CSASLGGGAGEQYF. In nucleotides, the sequence is TGCAGTGCTAGTCTGGGCGGGGGGGCCGGCGAGCAGTACTTC.